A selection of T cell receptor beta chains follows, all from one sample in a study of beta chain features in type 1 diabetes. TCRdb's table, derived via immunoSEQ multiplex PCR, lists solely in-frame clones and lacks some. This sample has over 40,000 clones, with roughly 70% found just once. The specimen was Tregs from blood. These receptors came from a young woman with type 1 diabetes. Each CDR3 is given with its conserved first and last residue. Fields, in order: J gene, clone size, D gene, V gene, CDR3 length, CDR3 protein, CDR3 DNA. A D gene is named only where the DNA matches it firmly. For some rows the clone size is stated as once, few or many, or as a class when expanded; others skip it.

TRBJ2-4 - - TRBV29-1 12 CSVGRAEGIQYF TGCAGCGTTGGCAGGGCCGAAGGGATTCAGTACTTC
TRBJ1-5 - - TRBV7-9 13 CASSLVSDQPQHF TGTGCCAGCAGCTTAGTCTCGGATCAGCCCCAGCATTTT
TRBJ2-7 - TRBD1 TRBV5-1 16 CASSGRDRGSSDEQYF TGCGCCAGCAGCGGAAGGGACAGGGGGTCCAGTGACGAGCAGTACTTC
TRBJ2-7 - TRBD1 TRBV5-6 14 CASSRTGSSYEQYF TGTGCCAGCAGCAGGACAGGCAGCTCCTACGAGCAGTACTTC
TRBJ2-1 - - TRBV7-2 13 CASSLVRGNEQFF TGTGCCAGCAGCTTAGTGAGAGGCAATGAGCAGTTCTTC
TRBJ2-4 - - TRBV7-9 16 CASSLGAGVTKNIQYF TGTGCCAGCAGCTTAGGGGCAGGGGTGACCAAAAACATTCAGTACTTC
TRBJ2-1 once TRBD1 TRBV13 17 CASSWGGTGGSYNEQFF TGTGCCAGCAGCTGGGGCGGGACAGGGGGAAGTTACAATGAGCAGTTCTTC
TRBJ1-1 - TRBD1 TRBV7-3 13 CASSAQGRTEAFF TGTGCCAGCAGCGCACAGGGGCGGACTGAAGCTTTCTTT
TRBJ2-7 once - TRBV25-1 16 CASSESLSGSAYEQYF TGTGCCAGCAGTGAATCCCTAAGCGGGTCCGCCTACGAGCAGTACTTC
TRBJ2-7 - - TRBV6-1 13 CASSSRGGYEQYF TGTGCCAGCTCCTCACGGGGTGGTTACGAGCAGTACTTC
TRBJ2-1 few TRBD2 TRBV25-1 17 CASSECGGRAFIDEQFF TGTGCCAGCAGTGAATGTGGCGGGAGGGCCTTTATCGATGAGCAGTTCTTC
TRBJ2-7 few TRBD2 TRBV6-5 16 CASSYRLAGVGYEQYF TGTGCCAGCAGTTACCGCCTCGCGGGAGTGGGCTACGAGCAGTACTTC
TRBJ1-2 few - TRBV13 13 CASSGQRGYGYTF TGTGCCAGCAGCGGACAGAGAGGGTATGGCTACACCTTC
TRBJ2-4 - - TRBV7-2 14 CASSLVGTGNIQYF TGTGCCAGCAGCTTAGTGGGCACTGGAAACATTCAGTACTTC
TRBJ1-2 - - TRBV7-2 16 CASSLGLTFQLYGYTF TGTGCCAGCAGCTTAGGACTCACGTTCCAGCTCTATGGCTACACCTTC
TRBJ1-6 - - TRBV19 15 CATRPGQGWDSPLHF TGTGCCACCAGACCTGGGCAGGGGTGGGATTCACCCCTCCACTTT
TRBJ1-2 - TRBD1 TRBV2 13 CASSGGQLLKYTF TGTGCCAGCAGTGGGGGACAGCTCCTGAAGTACACCTTC
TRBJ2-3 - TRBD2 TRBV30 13 CAWRGRGTDTQYF TGTGCCTGGAGAGGGAGGGGCACAGATACGCAGTATTTT
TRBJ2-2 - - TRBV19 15 CASSPTGLNTGELFF TGTGCCAGTAGTCCTACGGGACTGAACACCGGGGAGCTGTTTTTT
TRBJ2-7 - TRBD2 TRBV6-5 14 CASTSGGKAYEQYF TGTGCCAGCACTAGCGGGGGGAAGGCCTACGAGCAGTACTTC
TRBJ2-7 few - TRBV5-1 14 CASSRRTGGNEQYF TGCGCCAGCAGCCGGCGGACCGGGGGTAACGAGCAGTACTTC
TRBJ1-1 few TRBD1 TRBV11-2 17 CASSPGTGGRRNTEAFF TGTGCCAGCAGCCCAGGGACAGGGGGCCGGAGGAACACTGAAGCTTTCTTT
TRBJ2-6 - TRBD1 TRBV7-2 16 CASSRQGVSGANVLTF TGTGCCAGCAGCCGACAGGGAGTCTCTGGGGCCAACGTCCTGACTTTC
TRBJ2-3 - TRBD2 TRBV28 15 CASSLAGAPTDTQYF TGTGCCAGCAGTTTAGCGGGAGCCCCAACAGATACGCAGTATTTT
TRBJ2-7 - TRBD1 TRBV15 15 CATSRARTGSYEQYF TGTGCCACCAGCCGAGCTAGGACAGGATCCTACGAGCAGTACTTC
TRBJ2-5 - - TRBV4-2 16 CASSQVLAAPRETQYF TGTGCCAGCAGCCAAGTTCTGGCGGCCCCTCGGGAGACCCAGTACTTC
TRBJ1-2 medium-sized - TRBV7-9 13 CASSLQGPYGYTF TGTGCCAGCAGCCTACAGGGACCCTATGGCTACACCTTC
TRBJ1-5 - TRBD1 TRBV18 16 CASSPLPGQGNQPQHF TGTGCCAGCTCACCACTCCCGGGACAGGGGAATCAGCCCCAGCATTTT
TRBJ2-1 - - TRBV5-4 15 CASSLESDWLNEQFF TGTGCCAGCAGCTTGGAGTCTGACTGGCTCAATGAGCAGTTCTTC
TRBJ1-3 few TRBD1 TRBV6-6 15 CASSGQGLAGNTIYF TGTGCCAGCAGCGGACAGGGCCTCGCTGGAAACACCATATATTTT
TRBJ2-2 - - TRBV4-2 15 CASSQAGAGTGELFF TGTGCCAGCAGCCAAGCAGGGGCCGGCACCGGGGAGCTGTTTTTT
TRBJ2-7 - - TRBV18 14 CASSPNRDSSEQYF TGTGCCAGCTCACCAAACCGGGACTCCTCCGAGCAGTACTTC
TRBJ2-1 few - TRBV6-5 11 CASTRRNEQFF TGTGCCAGCACCCGCCGGAATGAGCAGTTCTTC
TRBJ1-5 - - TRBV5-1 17 CASSVGASVTSNQPQHF TGCGCCAGCAGCGTAGGGGCCTCCGTTACTAGCAATCAGCCCCAGCATTTT
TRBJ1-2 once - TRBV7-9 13 CASSLVSGYGYTF TGTGCCAGCAGCTTAGTTTCCGGCTATGGCTACACCTTC
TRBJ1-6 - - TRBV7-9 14 CASSFGRGTSPLHF TGTGCCAGCAGCTTCGGACGGGGGACTTCACCCCTCCACTTT
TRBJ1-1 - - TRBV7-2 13 CATGGRLNTEAFF TGTGCCACCGGAGGGCGGTTGAACACTGAAGCTTTCTTT
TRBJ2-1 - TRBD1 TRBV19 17 CASSIRRLGQGQDEQFF TGTGCCAGTAGTATTCGGAGGTTGGGACAGGGGCAGGATGAGCAGTTCTTC
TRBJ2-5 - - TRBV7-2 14 CASSLGGAVETQYF TGTGCCAGCAGCTTAGGCGGGGCGGTGGAGACCCAGTACTTC
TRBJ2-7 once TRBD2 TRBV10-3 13 CAISFTSGLEQYF TGTGCCATCAGTTTCACTAGCGGGTTAGAGCAGTACTTC
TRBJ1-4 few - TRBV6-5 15 CASSYSGRANEKLFF TGTGCCAGCAGTTACTCTGGTCGGGCTAATGAAAAACTGTTTTTT
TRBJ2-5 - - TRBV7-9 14 CASSNDGSPQTQYF TGTGCCAGCAGCAACGACGGGTCCCCGCAGACCCAGTACTTC
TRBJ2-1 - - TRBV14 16 CASSQDRGSLGDEQFF TGTGCCAGCAGCCAAGATCGGGGTTCCCTTGGCGATGAGCAGTTCTTC
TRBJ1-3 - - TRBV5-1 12 CASSLDQSTIYF TGCGCCAGCAGCTTGGACCAGTCCACCATATATTTT
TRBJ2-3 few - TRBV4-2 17 CASSQGGGGPSTDTQYF TGTGCCAGCAGCCAAGGAGGAGGCGGGCCTAGCACAGATACGCAGTATTTT
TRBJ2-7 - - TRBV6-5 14 CASTPGSAALEQYF TGTGCCAGCACCCCGGGTAGCGCCGCTCTCGAGCAGTACTTC
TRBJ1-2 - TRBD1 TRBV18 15 CASSPFTGGADGYTF TGTGCCAGCTCACCGTTTACAGGGGGCGCCGATGGCTACACCTTC
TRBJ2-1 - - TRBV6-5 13 CASRSGGNNEQFF TGTGCCAGCAGGTCAGGCGGGAACAATGAGCAGTTCTTC
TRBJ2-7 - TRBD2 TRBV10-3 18 CAISERLAGSTSSYEQYF TGTGCCATCAGTGAGAGACTAGCGGGGTCGACGAGCTCCTACGAGCAGTACTTC
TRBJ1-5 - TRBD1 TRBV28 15 CASSSRDRGYQPQHF TGTGCCAGCAGTTCCCGGGACAGGGGGTATCAGCCCCAGCATTTT
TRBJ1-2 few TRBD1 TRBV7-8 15 CASSLDPGQGYGYTF TGTGCCAGCAGCTTAGACCCCGGACAGGGCTATGGCTACACCTTC
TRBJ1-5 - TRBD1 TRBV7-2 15 CASSLGGQSYQPQHF TGTGCCAGCAGCTTAGGGGGACAGAGCTATCAGCCCCAGCATTTT